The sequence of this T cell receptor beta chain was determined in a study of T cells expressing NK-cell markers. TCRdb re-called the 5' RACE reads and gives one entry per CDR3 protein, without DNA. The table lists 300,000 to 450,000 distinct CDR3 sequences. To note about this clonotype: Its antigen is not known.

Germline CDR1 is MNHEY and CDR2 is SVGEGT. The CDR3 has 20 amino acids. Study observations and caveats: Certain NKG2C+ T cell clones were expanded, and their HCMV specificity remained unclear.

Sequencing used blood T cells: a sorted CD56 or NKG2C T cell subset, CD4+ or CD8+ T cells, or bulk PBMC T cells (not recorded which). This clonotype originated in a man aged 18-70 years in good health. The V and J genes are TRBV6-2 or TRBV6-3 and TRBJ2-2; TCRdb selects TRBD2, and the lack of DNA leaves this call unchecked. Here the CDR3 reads CASSYSIASGGSANTGELFF.